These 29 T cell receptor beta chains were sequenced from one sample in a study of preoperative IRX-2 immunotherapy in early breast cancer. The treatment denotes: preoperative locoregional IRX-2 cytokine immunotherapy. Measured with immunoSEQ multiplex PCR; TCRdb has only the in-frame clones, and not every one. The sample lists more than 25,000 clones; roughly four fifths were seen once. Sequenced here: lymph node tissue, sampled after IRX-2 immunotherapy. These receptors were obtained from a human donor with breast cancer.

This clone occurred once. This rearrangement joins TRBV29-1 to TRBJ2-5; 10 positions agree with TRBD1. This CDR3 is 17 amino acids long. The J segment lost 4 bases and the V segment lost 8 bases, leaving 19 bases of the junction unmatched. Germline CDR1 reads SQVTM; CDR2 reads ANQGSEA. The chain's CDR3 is CSFSPGSGQGLRETQYF. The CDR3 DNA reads TGCAGCTTCTCACCTGGGTCGGGACAGGGGCTTCGAGAGACCCAGTACTTC.

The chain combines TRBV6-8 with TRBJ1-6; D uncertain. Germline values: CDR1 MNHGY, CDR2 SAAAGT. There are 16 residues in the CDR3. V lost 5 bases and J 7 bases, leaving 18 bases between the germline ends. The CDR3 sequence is CASSRTYGNRNSPLHF. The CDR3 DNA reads TGTGCCAGCAGTAGGACGTATGGGAATAGAAATTCACCCCTCCACTTT.

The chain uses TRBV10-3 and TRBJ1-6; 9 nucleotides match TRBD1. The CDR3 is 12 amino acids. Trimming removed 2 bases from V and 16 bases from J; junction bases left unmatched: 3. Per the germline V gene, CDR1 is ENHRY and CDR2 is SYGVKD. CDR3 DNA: TGTGCCATCAGTGAGCCGGACAGGGGACTCCACTTT. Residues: CAISEPDRGLHF.

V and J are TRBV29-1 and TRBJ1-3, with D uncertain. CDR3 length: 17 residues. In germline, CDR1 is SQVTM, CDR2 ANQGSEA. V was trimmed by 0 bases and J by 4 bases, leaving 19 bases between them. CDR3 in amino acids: CSVEDAGPGWEGNTIYF. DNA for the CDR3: TGCAGCGTTGAAGACGCCGGCCCTGGGTGGGAAGGAAACACCATATATTTT.

The CDR3 DNA reads as TGTGCCAGCAGTTTACAGACCAGAGGCAATCAGCCCCAGCATTTT. As protein: CASSLQTRGNQPQHF. This chain joins TRBV28 and TRBJ1-5; the D is unclear. V was pared by 2 bases and J by 2 bases, with 10 bases between. CDR3 length: 15 residues. CDR1 is MDHEN and CDR2 is SYDVKM in the germline V gene.

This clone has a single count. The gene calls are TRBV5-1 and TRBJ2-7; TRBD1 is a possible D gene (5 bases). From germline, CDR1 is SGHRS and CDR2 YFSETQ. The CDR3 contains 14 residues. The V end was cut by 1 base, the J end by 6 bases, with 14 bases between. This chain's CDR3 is CASSLRDLRAEQYV. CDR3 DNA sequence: TGCGCCAGCAGCTTGCGCGACCTCAGGGCCGAGCAGTACGTC.

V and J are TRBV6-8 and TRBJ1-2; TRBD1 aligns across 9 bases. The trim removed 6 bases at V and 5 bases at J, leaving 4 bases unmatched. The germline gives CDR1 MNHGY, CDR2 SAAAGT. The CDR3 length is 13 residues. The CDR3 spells CASRTGGWYGYTF. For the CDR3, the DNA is TGTGCCAGCAGGACAGGGGGTTGGTATGGCTACACCTTC.

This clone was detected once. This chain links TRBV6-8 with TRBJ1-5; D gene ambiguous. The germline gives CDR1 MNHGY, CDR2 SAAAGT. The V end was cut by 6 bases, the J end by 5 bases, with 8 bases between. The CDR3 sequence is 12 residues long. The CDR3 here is CASRVLDQPQHF. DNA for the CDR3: TGTGCCAGCAGGGTCTTAGATCAGCCCCAGCATTTT.

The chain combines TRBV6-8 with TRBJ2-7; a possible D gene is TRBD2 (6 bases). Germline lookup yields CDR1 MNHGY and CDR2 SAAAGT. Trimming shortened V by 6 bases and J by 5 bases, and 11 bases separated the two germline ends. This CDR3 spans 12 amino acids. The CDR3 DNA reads TGTGCCAGCAGGACCGGCGGGGACGAGCAGTACTTC. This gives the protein CASRTGGDEQYF.

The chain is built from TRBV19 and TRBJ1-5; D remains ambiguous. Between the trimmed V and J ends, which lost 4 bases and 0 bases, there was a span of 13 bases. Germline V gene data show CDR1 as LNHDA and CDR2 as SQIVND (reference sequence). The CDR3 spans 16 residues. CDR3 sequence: CASSTRVGDSNQPQHF. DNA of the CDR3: TGTGCCAGTAGTACTCGCGTTGGGGATAGCAATCAGCCCCAGCATTTT.

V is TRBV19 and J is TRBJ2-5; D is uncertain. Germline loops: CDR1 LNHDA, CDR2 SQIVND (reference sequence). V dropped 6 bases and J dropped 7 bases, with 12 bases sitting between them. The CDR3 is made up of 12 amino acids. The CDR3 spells CASRSLEGTQYF. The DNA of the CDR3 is TGTGCCAGTAGGAGCCTGGAAGGGACCCAGTACTTC.

CDR3 residues: CASSYSANRGPSDTQYF. The CDR3 bases are TGTGCCAGCAGTTACTCGGCGAACAGGGGGCCTTCAGATACGCAGTATTTT. This rearrangement joins TRBV6-8 to TRBJ2-3; the match to TRBD1 covers 9 bases. Trimming cost V 0 bases and J 4 bases; bases outside gene matches: 8. The CDR3 loop spans 17 amino acids. Looked up from germline, CDR1 is MNHGY and CDR2 is SAAAGT.

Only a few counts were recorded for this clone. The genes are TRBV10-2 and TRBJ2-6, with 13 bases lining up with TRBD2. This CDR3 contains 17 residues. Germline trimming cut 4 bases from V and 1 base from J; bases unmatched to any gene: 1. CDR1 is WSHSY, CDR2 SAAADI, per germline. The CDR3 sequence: CASSGGLAGSGANVLTF. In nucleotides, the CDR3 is TGCGCCAGCAGTGGGGGACTAGCGGGGTCTGGGGCCAACGTCCTGACTTTC.

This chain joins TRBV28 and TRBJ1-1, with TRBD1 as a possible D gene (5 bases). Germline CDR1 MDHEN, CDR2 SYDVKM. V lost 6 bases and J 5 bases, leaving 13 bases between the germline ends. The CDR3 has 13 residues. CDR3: CASSPRDRTEAFF. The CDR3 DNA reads TGTGCCAGCAGCCCCAGGGATAGGACTGAAGCTTTCTTT.

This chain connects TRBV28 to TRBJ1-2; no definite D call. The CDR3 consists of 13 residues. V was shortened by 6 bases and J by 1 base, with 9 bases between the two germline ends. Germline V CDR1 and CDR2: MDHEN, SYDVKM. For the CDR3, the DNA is TGTGCCAGCAGCCTAAATGATAACTATGGCTACACCTTC. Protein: CASSLNDNYGYTF.

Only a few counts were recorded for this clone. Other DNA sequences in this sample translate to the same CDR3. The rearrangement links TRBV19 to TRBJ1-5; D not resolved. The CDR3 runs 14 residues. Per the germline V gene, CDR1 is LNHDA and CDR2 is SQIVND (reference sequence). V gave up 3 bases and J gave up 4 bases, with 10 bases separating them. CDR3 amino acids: CASSIRTGNQPQHF. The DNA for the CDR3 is TGTGCCAGTAGTATTCGGACGGGTAATCAGCCCCAGCATTTT. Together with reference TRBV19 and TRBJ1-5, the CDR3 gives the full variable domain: DGGITQSPKYLFRKEGQNVTLSCEQNLNHDAMYWYRQDPGQGLRLIYYSQIVNDFQKGDIAEGYSVSREKKESFPLTVTSAQKNPTAFYLCASSIRTGNQPQHFGDGTRLSIL.

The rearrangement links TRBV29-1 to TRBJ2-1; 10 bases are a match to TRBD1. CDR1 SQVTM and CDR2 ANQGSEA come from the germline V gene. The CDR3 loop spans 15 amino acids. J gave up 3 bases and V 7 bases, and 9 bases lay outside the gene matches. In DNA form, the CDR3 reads TGCAGCGGGGAAATGCGGGACAGGGGCTACAATGAGCAGTTCTTC. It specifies CSGEMRDRGYNEQFF.

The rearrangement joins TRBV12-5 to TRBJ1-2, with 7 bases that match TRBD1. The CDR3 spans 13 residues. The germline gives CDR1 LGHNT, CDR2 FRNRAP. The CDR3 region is CASLGQNNYGYTF. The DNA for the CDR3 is TGTGCCAGCCTGGGACAGAATAACTATGGCTACACCTTC.

For the CDR3, the DNA is TGTGCCAGTAGCTTAGTGGCAGGGGTGGGCAATCAGCCCCAGCATTTT. It encodes CASSLVAGVGNQPQHF. The rearrangement joins TRBV19 to TRBJ1-5; D possibly corresponds to TRBD1 (6 bases). The germline gives CDR1 LNHDA, CDR2 SQIVND (reference sequence). The V gene lost 6 bases and the J gene lost 2 bases, with 17 bases spanning the gap. The CDR3 loop spans 16 amino acids.

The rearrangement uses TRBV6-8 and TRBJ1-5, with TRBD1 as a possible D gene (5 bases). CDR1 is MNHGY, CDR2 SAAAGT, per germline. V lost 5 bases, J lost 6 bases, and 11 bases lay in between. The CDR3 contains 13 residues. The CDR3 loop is CASSPGKGQPQHF. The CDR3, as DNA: TGTGCCAGCAGTCCAGGGAAAGGTCAGCCCCAGCATTTT.

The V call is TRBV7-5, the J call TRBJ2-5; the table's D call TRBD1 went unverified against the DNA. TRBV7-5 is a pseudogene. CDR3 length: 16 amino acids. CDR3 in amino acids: CASSLMIGTAQETQYF. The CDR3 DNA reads TGTGCCAGCAGCTTAATGATTGGGACAGCACAAGAGACCCAGTACTTC.

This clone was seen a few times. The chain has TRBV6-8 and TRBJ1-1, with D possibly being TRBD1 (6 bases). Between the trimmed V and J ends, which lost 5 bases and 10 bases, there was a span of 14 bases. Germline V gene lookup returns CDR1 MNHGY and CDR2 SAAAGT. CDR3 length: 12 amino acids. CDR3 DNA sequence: TGTGCCAGCAGTAATAGGGGGTTTGGAGCTTTCTTT. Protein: CASSNRGFGAFF.

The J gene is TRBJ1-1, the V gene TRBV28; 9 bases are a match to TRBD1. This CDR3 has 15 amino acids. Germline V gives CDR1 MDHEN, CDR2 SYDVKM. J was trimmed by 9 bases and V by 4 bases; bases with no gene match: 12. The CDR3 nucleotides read TGTGCCAGCAGTTCCCCCGGGGGACAGGGTGTTAAAGCTTTCTTT. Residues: CASSSPGGQGVKAFF. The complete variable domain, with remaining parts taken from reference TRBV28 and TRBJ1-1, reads DVKVTQSSRYLVKRTGEKVFLECVQDMDHENMFWYRQDPGLGLRLIYFSYDVKMKEKGDIPEGYSVSREKKERFSLILESASTNQTSMYLCASSSPGGQGVKAFFGQGTRLTVV.

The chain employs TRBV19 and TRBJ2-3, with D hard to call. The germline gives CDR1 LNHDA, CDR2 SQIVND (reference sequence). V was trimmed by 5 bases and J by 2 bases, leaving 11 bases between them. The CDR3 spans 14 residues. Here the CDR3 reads CASSFFGNTDTQYF. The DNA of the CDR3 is TGTGCCAGTAGTTTCTTTGGGAACACAGATACGCAGTATTTT. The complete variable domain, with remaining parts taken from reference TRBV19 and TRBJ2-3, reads DGGITQSPKYLFRKEGQNVTLSCEQNLNHDAMYWYRQDPGQGLRLIYYSQIVNDFQKGDIAEGYSVSREKKESFPLTVTSAQKNPTAFYLCASSFFGNTDTQYFGPGTRLTVL.

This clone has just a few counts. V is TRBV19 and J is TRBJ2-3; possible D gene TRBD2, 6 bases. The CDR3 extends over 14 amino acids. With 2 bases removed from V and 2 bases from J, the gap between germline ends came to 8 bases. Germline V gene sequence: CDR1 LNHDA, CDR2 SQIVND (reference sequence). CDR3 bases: TGTGCCAGTAGTATATGGGGGGACACAGATACGCAGTATTTT. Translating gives CASSIWGDTDTQYF.

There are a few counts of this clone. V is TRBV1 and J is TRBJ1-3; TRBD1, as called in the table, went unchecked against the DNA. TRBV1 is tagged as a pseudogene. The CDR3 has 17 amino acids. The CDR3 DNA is TGCGCCAGCAGCCAAGCGAGTCAGGGGAGCTCTGGAAACACCATATATTTT. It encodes CASSQASQGSSGNTIYF.

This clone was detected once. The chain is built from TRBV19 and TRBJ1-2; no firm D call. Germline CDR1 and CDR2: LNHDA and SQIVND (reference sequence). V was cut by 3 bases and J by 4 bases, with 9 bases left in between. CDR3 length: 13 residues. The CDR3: CASSMEQFYGYTF. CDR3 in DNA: TGTGCCAGTAGTATGGAACAGTTCTATGGCTACACCTTC. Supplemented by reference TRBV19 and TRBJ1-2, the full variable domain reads DGGITQSPKYLFRKEGQNVTLSCEQNLNHDAMYWYRQDPGQGLRLIYYSQIVNDFQKGDIAEGYSVSREKKESFPLTVTSAQKNPTAFYLCASSMEQFYGYTFGSGTRLTVV.

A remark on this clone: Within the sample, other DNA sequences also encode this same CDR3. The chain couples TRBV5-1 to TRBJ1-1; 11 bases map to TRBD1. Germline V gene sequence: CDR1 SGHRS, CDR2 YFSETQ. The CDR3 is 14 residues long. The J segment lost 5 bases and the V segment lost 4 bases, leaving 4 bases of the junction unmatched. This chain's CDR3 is CASSPGTGGTEAFF. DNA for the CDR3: TGCGCCAGCAGCCCCGGGACAGGGGGGACTGAAGCTTTCTTT.

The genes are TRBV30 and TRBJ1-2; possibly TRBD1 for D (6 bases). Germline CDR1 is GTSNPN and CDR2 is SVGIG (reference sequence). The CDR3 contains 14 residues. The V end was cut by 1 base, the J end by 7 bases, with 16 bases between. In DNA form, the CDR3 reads TGTGCCTGGAGTGGCGATCCAGGGGCCGGTGGCTACACCTTC. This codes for CAWSGDPGAGGYTF. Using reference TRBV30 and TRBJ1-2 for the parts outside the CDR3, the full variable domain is SQTIHQWPATLVQPVGSPLSLECTVEGTSNPNLYWYRQAAGRGLQLLFYSVGIGQISSEVPQNLSASRPQDRQFILSSKKLLLSDSGFYLCAWSGDPGAGGYTFGSGTRLTVV.